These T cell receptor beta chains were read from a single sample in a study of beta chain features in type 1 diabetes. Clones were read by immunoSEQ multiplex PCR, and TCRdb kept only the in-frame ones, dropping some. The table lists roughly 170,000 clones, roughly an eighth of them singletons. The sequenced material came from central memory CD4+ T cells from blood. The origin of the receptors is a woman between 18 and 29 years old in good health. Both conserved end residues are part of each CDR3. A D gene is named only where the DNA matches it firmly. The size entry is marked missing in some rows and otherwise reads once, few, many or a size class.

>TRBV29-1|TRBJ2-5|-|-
TGCAGCGTTGGGGGGGGCTTGGAGACCCAGTACTTC
CSVGGGLETQYF
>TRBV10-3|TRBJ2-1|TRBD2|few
TGTGCCATCAGTGATAGTTCCCTAGCGGGAGGTTTCAACAATGAGCAGTTCTTC
CAISDSSLAGGFNNEQFF
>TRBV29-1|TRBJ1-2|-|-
TGCAGCGTTGAAGTGGGGGAGGCTGGCTACACCTTC
CSVEVGEAGYTF
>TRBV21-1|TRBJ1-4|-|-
TGTGCCAGCAGCCCTCTGAAACTGGAAAAACTGTTTTTT
CASSPLKLEKLFF
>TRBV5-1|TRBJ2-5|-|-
TGCGCCAGCAGCGAACGACAGGTCCAAGAGACCCAGTACTTC
CASSERQVQETQYF
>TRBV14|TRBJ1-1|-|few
TGTGCCAGCAGCCAGGGCCGCAACACTGAAGCTTTCTTT
CASSQGRNTEAFF
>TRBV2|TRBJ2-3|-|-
TGTGCCAGCAGTCCGGGAGATACGCAGTATTTT
CASSPGDTQYF
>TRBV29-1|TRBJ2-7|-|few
TGCAGCGTTGCGCGGCAGGGCTCCTACGAGCAGTACTTC
CSVARQGSYEQYF
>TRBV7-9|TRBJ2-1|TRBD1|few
TGTGCCAGCAGTCAAGGACAGGGCTACTACAATGAGCAGTTCTTC
CASSQGQGYYNEQFF
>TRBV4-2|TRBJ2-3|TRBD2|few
TGTGCCAGCAGCCAATCTAGCGGGAGCAGTCCGCAGTATTTT
CASSQSSGSSPQYF
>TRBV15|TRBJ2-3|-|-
TGTGCCACCTCGCCGGTTTTAAGCACAGATACGCAGTATTTT
CATSPVLSTDTQYF
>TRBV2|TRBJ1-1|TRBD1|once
TGTGCCAGCAGTGGAGGGACAGGGAGATACACTGAAGCTTTCTTT
CASSGGTGRYTEAFF
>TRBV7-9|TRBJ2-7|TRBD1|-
TGTGCCAGCAGCCCGGACAGGGGTCGGTACGAGCAGTACTTC
CASSPDRGRYEQYF
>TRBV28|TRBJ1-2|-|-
TGTGCCAGCAGTCTGGGGGGCTATGGCTACACCTTC
CASSLGGYGYTF
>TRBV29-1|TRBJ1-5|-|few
TGCAGCGTTGTTTCAGGGGGCAATCAGCCCCAGCATTTT
CSVVSGGNQPQHF
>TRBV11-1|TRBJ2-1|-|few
TGTGCCAGCAGCTTAGCGTCGATCGGGTACAATGAGCAGTTCTTC
CASSLASIGYNEQFF
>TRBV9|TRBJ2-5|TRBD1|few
TGTGCCAGCAGCGTAGCGGGACAGGGAGAGACCCAGTACTTC
CASSVAGQGETQYF
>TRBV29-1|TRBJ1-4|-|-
TGCAGCGTTGCCACAGGAGGGGAAAAACTGTTTTTT
CSVATGGEKLFF
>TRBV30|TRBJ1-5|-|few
TGTGCCTGGAGTGTTAAGAGCGCCAGCAATCAGCCCCAGCATTTT
CAWSVKSASNQPQHF
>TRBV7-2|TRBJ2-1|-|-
TGTGCCAGCAGCACCCAGGGGGGCTCCTACAATGAGCAGTTCTTC
CASSTQGGSYNEQFF
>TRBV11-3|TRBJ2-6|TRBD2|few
TGTGCCAGCAGCCCGGGGGGCTCTGGGGCCAACGTCCTGACTTTC
CASSPGGSGANVLTF